These 32 T cell receptor beta chains came from one sample sequenced in a study of blood T cells in healthy people across ages. With a J-beta primer mix and a sample-barcoded 5' primer, a second PCR ran roughly 6 to 12 cycles. TCRdb recomputed calls from the 5' RACE reads with MiXCR, one row per CDR3 protein. Of 450,000 to 650,000 distinct CDR3 sequences in the sample, under 30% were seen once. The sample was also reused in another study, on T cells of mothers and their children.

What was sequenced was blood. Receptors were obtained from a boy younger than 18 in good health.

J is TRBJ1-1 and V is TRBV6-5; D perhaps matches TRBD1 (5 bases). Germline CDR1 and CDR2: MNHEY and SVGAGI. The germline V and J ends were trimmed by 1 base and 1 base, with 13 bases remaining between them. This CDR3 has 16 residues. This CDR3 reads CASSYFLPGTNTEAFF. CDR3 bases: TGTGCCAGCAGTTACTTCTTACCCGGGACGAACACTGAAGCTTTCTTT.

This chain joins TRBV2 and TRBJ2-3; the D call may be TRBD1 or TRBD2 (6 bases each). V was trimmed by 7 bases and J by 2 bases, leaving 10 bases between them. The CDR3 is 13 residues long. Germline V gene lookup returns CDR1 SNHLY and CDR2 FYNNEI. CDR3: CASNGGHTDTQYF. As DNA, the CDR3 is TGTGCCAGCAACGGGGGACACACAGATACGCAGTATTTT.

This clonotype was counted ten times or more. The V call is TRBV20-1, the J call TRBJ1-1; TRBD1 matches at 8 bases. V gave up 5 bases and J gave up 5 bases; unmatched junction bases: 7. This CDR3 has 13 residues. Germline CDR1 reads DFQATT; CDR2 reads SNEGSKA (reference sequence). CDR3 protein: CSARLTGETEAFF. The DNA for the CDR3 is TGCAGTGCTCGCCTGACAGGGGAGACTGAAGCTTTCTTT.

This clonotype has just a few counts. The rearrangement joins TRBV6-5 to TRBJ2-5, with D perhaps assigned TRBD1 or TRBD2 (6 bases each). The V gene lost 4 bases and the J gene lost 4 bases, with 10 bases spanning the gap. Germline V lookup: CDR1 MNHEY, CDR2 SVGAGI. This CDR3 has 13 amino acids. CDR3 sequence (DNA): TGTGCCAGCAGTTGGGGGGCGGGAGAGACCCAGTACTTC. Translated, it gives CASSWGAGETQYF.

The sample holds a few counts of this clonotype. CDR3 DNA sequence: TGTGCCAGCAGCCCCACAGTCCCCATGCGGGCTAGCACAGATACGCAGTATTTT. This sequence encodes CASSPTVPMRASTDTQYF. The chain couples TRBV7-9 to TRBJ2-3; weak D call: TRBD2 (5 bases). V was clipped by 5 bases and J by 0 bases, with 21 bases between them. CDR1 and CDR2 from the germline V gene are SEHNR and FQNEAQ (reference sequence). The CDR3 runs to 18 residues.

The V and J genes are TRBV27 and TRBJ1-4, with a tentative D call TRBD1 (5 bases). Trimming cost V 5 bases and J 3 bases, with 13 bases left between them. The V gene's germline CDR1 is MNHEY and CDR2 SMNVEV (reference sequence). This CDR3 region has 15 residues. This chain's CDR3 is CASSPEGIPNEKLFF. CDR3 nucleotide sequence: TGTGCCAGCAGTCCGGAGGGGATACCTAATGAAAAACTGTTTTTT. Together with reference TRBV27 and TRBJ1-4, the CDR3 gives the full variable domain: EAQVTQNPRYLITVTGKKLTVTCSQNMNHEYMSWYRQDPGLGLRQIYYSMNVEVTDKGDVPEGYKVSRKEKRNFPLILESPSPNQTSLYFCASSPEGIPNEKLFFGSGTQLSVL.

This chain uses TRBV4-1 with TRBJ1-4, with 7 bases aligning to TRBD1. The CDR3 totals 16 residues. Looked up from germline, CDR1 is MGHRA and CDR2 is YSYEKL. The J segment lost 8 bases and the V segment lost 0 bases, leaving 9 bases of the junction unmatched. CDR3 region: CASSQEDRRQGEKLFF. In nucleotides, the CDR3 is TGCGCCAGCAGCCAAGAGGACAGGCGTCAGGGCGAAAAACTGTTTTTT.

DNA for the CDR3: TGTGCCAGCAGCAAAGACACCTATAGCAATCAGCCCCAGCATTTT. This gives the protein CASSKDTYSNQPQHF. This chain uses TRBV21-1 with TRBJ1-5. TRBV21-1 is annotated as a pseudogene. CDR3 length: 15 amino acids.

A few counts support this clonotype. V gene TRBV7-2 combines with J gene TRBJ2-7; the D gene could be TRBD1 or TRBD2 (5 bases each). This CDR3 comprises 12 residues. Germline V gives CDR1 SGHTA, CDR2 FQGNSA. V gave up 5 bases and J gave up 6 bases, with 11 bases separating them. CDR3 region: CASSLNGAEQYF. The CDR3 coding sequence is TGTGCCAGCAGCCTCAACGGGGCCGAGCAGTACTTC.

This clonotype was counted between two and nine times. The rearrangement uses TRBV27 and TRBJ2-1; 10 bases match TRBD2. The germline gives CDR1 MNHEY, CDR2 SMNVEV (reference sequence). The J segment lost 7 bases and the V segment lost 6 bases, leaving 9 bases of the junction unmatched. The CDR3 is 15 residues long. The CDR3 sequence: CASRPMGLAPNEQFF. In DNA form, the CDR3 reads TGTGCCAGCAGACCTATGGGACTAGCGCCTAATGAGCAGTTCTTC.

The chain employs TRBV20-1 and TRBJ1-5; D remains unclear. Germline CDR1 reads DFQATT; CDR2 reads SNEGSKA (reference sequence). The length of the CDR3 is 13 residues. V lost 3 bases and J lost 7, with 13 bases in between. DNA for the CDR3: TGCAGTGCTAGTCCGGTCCCGGGGCAGCCCCAGCATTTT. As protein: CSASPVPGQPQHF.

This clonotype was seen a handful of times. The genes are TRBV30 and TRBJ2-4; D call uncertain. CDR3 length: 14 amino acids. Deletions cut 0 bases from V and 0 bases from J, with 6 bases between. Germline loops: CDR1 GTSNPN, CDR2 SVGIG (reference sequence). The CDR3 sequence is CAWSVRLAKNIQYF. The CDR3 DNA sequence: TGTGCCTGGAGTGTACGGTTAGCCAAAAACATTCAGTACTTC.

This clonotype appeared a few times. The rearrangement joins TRBV7-2 to TRBJ2-3, with 10 bases matching TRBD2. The trim removed 2 bases at V and 3 bases at J, leaving 11 bases unmatched. The CDR3 runs to 18 residues. Per the germline V gene, CDR1 is SGHTA and CDR2 is FQGNSA. The DNA of the CDR3 is TGTGCCAGCAGCTTAAGACCCCTAGCGGGAGATCAAACAGATACGCAGTATTTT. Protein product: CASSLRPLAGDQTDTQYF.

This clonotype was seen a single time. The J gene is TRBJ2-5, the V gene TRBV20-1; D ambiguous. The J call may be wrong; the DNA end is better matched by TRBJ2-7. CDR1 and CDR2 from the germline V gene are DFQATT and SNEGSKA (reference sequence). CDR3 length: 17 amino acids. CDR3 DNA: TGCAGTGCTAGAGATCTGAGAGACCGCGGCCGCTCCTACGAGCAGTACTTC. Protein product: CSARDLRDRGRSYEQYF.

The CDR3 bases are TGTGCCAGCATACCGAGGGACAGATTGAACACTGAAGCTTTCTTT. Translating gives CASIPRDRLNTEAFF. The chain has TRBV6-6 and TRBJ1-1, with 7 bases aligning to TRBD1. Germline values: CDR1 MNHNY, CDR2 SVGAGI (reference sequence). The ends lost 7 bases at V and 0 bases at J; junction bases unmatched: 8. The CDR3 consists of 15 residues.

The chain joins TRBV20-1 to TRBJ1-1; D unresolved. This CDR3 contains 13 residues. V was cut by 5 bases and J by 3 bases, with 13 bases left in between. The germline V gene encodes CDR1 DFQATT and CDR2 SNEGSKA (reference sequence). In DNA, the CDR3 is TGCAGTGCTGGCGCCGGGTCGGACACTGAAGCTTTCTTT. This codes for CSAGAGSDTEAFF.

The genes are TRBV15 and TRBJ1-2; TRBD1 is a possible D gene (5 bases). CDR1 and CDR2 from the germline V gene are LNHNV and YYDKDF (reference sequence). Between the trimmed V and J ends, which lost 4 bases and 10 bases, there was a span of 19 bases. The length of the CDR3 is 14 residues. DNA of the CDR3: TGTGCCACCAGCAACCCATGGGAGGGGAAATACTACACCTTC. Translating it yields CATSNPWEGKYYTF.

V and J are TRBV7-2 and TRBJ2-1; 7 bases map to TRBD1. CDR1 SGHTA and CDR2 FQGNSA come from the germline V gene. This CDR3 spans 18 amino acids. V gave up 4 bases and J gave up 5 bases; unmatched junction bases: 17. Written as DNA, the CDR3 is TGTGCCAGCAGCTCCGGCACCACCTGGGACAGAGTCAACAATGAGCAGTTCTTC. The encoded protein is CASSSGTTWDRVNNEQFF.

This clonotype has more than one count but fewer than ten. The chain carries TRBV19 and TRBJ2-1; the D is unclear. The germline CDR1 and CDR2 sequences are LNHDA and SQIVND (reference sequence). V lost 0 bases to trimming and J lost 0 bases, with 9 bases between them. This CDR3 comprises 16 residues. CDR3 bases: TGTGCCAGTAGTATAGACAGGTCGAGCTCCTACAATGAGCAGTTCTTC. It specifies CASSIDRSSSYNEQFF.

This clonotype has a count of ten or more. V gene TRBV10-3 combines with J gene TRBJ1-1; perhaps TRBD1 as D (6 bases). CDR3 length: 15 residues. V was trimmed by 8 bases and J by 4 bases, leaving 20 bases between them. Germline CDR1 reads ENHRY; CDR2 reads SYGVKD. For the CDR3, the DNA is TGTGCCATCTCGGCGGGAGGGGGTAATAGCACTGAAGCTTTCTTT. It specifies CAISAGGGNSTEAFF.

Concerning this clonotype itself: The junction and the germline gene differ at one end; a read error may be behind it. J is TRBJ1-1 and V is TRBV20-1; D not certain. This CDR3 has 13 amino acids. The V gene's germline CDR1 is DFQATT and CDR2 SNEGSKA (reference sequence). CDR3 coding DNA: TGCAGTCCTAGGACCCTCCTGACGACTGAAGCTTTCTTT. This gives the protein CSPRTLLTTEAFF.

The V gene is TRBV29-1, the J gene TRBJ1-2; 10 bases fit TRBD1. Germline CDR1 reads SQVTM; CDR2 reads ANQGSEA. With V trimmed by 7 bases and J by 7 bases, 15 bases remained unmatched. The CDR3 has 15 amino acids. CDR3 nucleotide sequence: TGCAGCGCCTCGGGACAGGGGACACAACCGCGTGGCTACACCTTC. It translates to CSASGQGTQPRGYTF.

This clonotype has a handful of counts. The chain is built from TRBV5-5 and TRBJ2-7, with unresolved D. This CDR3 has 15 amino acids. V was shortened by 1 base and J by 0 bases, with 11 bases between the two germline ends. The germline gives CDR1 SGHKS, CDR2 YYEKEE (reference sequence). The CDR3 loop is CASSLFNLSSYEQYF. The CDR3 nucleotides read TGTGCCAGCAGCTTGTTCAATCTGAGCTCCTACGAGCAGTACTTC.

This rearrangement joins TRBV12-3 or TRBV12-4 to TRBJ1-1, with D unclear. The CDR3 spans 14 residues. Deletions cut 7 bases from V and 1 base from J, with 13 bases between. The CDR3 sequence: CASISTLPNTEAFF. DNA for the CDR3: TGTGCCAGCATCTCGACACTTCCGAACACTGAAGCTTTCTTT.

The V call is TRBV6-2 or TRBV6-3, the J call TRBJ2-7; TRBD2 is a possible D gene (5 bases). Germline CDR1 reads MNHEY; CDR2 reads SVGEGT. The CDR3 extends over 16 amino acids. Trimming removed 2 bases at V and 1 base at J, with 15 bases between. The chain's CDR3 is CASSYPDWSSSYEQYF. In DNA, the CDR3 is TGTGCCAGCAGTTACCCGGACTGGTCCTCTTCCTACGAGCAGTACTTC.

The chain is built from TRBV27 and TRBJ2-1; TRBD1 might be the D (6 bases). Germline V gene data show CDR1 as MNHEY and CDR2 as SMNVEV (reference sequence). The CDR3 is 15 amino acids. Trimming took off 2 bases at V and 0 bases at J, with 8 bases between the two ends. The CDR3 sequence: CASSLQTGSYNEQFF. The DNA for the CDR3 is TGTGCCAGCAGTTTACAGACAGGCTCCTACAATGAGCAGTTCTTC.

The chain is built from TRBV10-3 and TRBJ1-1; D may be TRBD1 (5 bases). The CDR3 contains 14 residues. The V gene lost 6 bases and the J gene lost 8 bases, with 19 bases spanning the gap. Per the germline V gene, CDR1 is ENHRY and CDR2 is SYGVKD. The CDR3 loop reads CAIRQVTVGREAFF. CDR3 bases: TGTGCCATCAGACAGGTCACGGTTGGGCGAGAAGCTTTCTTT.

In this sample, this clonotype turned up a few times. The chain joins TRBV4-3 to TRBJ2-1; D gene ambiguous. The CDR3 sequence is 14 residues long. The germline gives CDR1 LGHNA, CDR2 YSLEER. V was trimmed by 1 base and J by 0 bases, leaving 4 bases between them. The CDR3 DNA follows: TGCGCCAGCAGCCAAGGTACCTCCTACAATGAGCAGTTCTTC. This translates into CASSQGTSYNEQFF.

This clonotype was counted between two and nine times. This sequence joins TRBV6-2 or TRBV6-3 and TRBJ2-1; a weak D match, TRBD2 (5 bases). Germline-derived CDR1 and CDR2 are MNHEY and SVGEGT. V was shortened by 5 bases and J by 5 bases, with 13 bases between the two germline ends. The CDR3 is 14 residues long. In nucleotides, the CDR3 is TGTGCCAGCAGTCCCCGTTTCGGGGACAATGAGCAGTTCTTC. Its protein is CASSPRFGDNEQFF.

This clonotype came up a few times. The rearrangement uses TRBV28 and TRBJ2-1, with D perhaps TRBD1 or TRBD2 (5 bases each). Germline V gene lookup returns CDR1 MDHEN and CDR2 SYDVKM. This CDR3 has 14 amino acids. V lost 11 bases and J lost 1, with 15 bases in between. The CDR3 is CARGVGVSYNEQFF. The CDR3 DNA is TGTGCCCGTGGCGTGGGGGTTTCCTACAATGAGCAGTTCTTC.

This clonotype was recorded a few times. V is TRBV12-3 or TRBV12-4 and J is TRBJ2-3; tentative D call: TRBD2 (5 bases). This CDR3 spans 14 amino acids. V lost 1 base and J 2 bases, leaving 7 bases between the germline ends. The CDR3 sequence is CASSLGLITDTQYF. Written as DNA, the CDR3 is TGTGCCAGCAGTTTAGGACTAATCACAGATACGCAGTATTTT.

This clonotype was detected only a few times. Sequence at one end of the junction differs from germline and may be a read error. The chain joins TRBV20-1 to TRBJ1-6, with D perhaps matching TRBD1 (5 bases). Germline V gene data show CDR1 as DFQATT and CDR2 as SNEGSKA (reference sequence). This CDR3 spans 12 amino acids. CDR3 loop: CSARGDAGTLHF. Written as DNA, the CDR3 is TGCAGTGCGAGAGGGGACGCCGGTACCCTCCACTTT.